This is a list of T cell receptor beta chains from one sample in a study of early T cells in non-severe SARS-CoV-2 infection. TCRdb reprocessed the 5' RACE reads with MiXCR, giving one entry per CDR3 protein. The sample records about 61,000 distinct CDR3 sequences, 11% being singletons. Sequencing was carried out using whole blood. Receptor source: an adult who was a healthcare worker with PCR-confirmed SARS-CoV-2 infection or an uninfected control (not recorded which). Both conserved end residues are part of each CDR3. Each record gives: V gene, D gene, clone size, J gene, CDR3 protein, CDR3 DNA. The D gene is left open where the match is weak. The size field is filled for only some rows; it gives once, few, many or a size class.

V gene: TRBV3-1; D gene: .; clone size: many; J gene: TRBJ2-1; CDR3 protein: CASSHAQVYNEQFF; CDR3 DNA: TGTGCCAGCAGCCATGCACAAGTCTACAATGAGCAGTTCTTC
V gene: TRBV12-5; D gene: .; clone size: many; J gene: TRBJ1-1; CDR3 protein: CASGPDMNTEAFF; CDR3 DNA: TGTGCTAGTGGTCCGGACATGAACACTGAAGCTTTCTTT
V gene: TRBV9; D gene: TRBD2; clone size: few; J gene: TRBJ2-2; CDR3 protein: CASSVEGSGGVGELFF; CDR3 DNA: TGTGCCAGCAGCGTAGAAGGTAGCGGGGGAGTCGGGGAGCTGTTTTTT
V gene: TRBV5-6; D gene: .; clone size: few; J gene: TRBJ2-2; CDR3 protein: CASSLGMATGELFF; CDR3 DNA: TGTGCCAGCAGCTTGGGTATGGCGACCGGGGAGCTGTTTTTT
V gene: TRBV10-2; D gene: TRBD1; clone size: few; J gene: TRBJ2-7; CDR3 protein: CASIKSRTGGDEQYF; CDR3 DNA: TGCGCCAGCATTAAATCCCGGACAGGGGGCGACGAGCAGTACTTC
V gene: TRBV12-3/TRBV12-4; D gene: .; clone size: many; J gene: TRBJ2-7; CDR3 protein: CASSPTGSYEQYF; CDR3 DNA: TGTGCCAGCAGCCCTACCGGATCCTACGAGCAGTACTTC
V gene: TRBV30; D gene: TRBD1; clone size: many; J gene: TRBJ1-4; CDR3 protein: CAWSGGMTGRNEKLFF; CDR3 DNA: TGTGCCTGGAGTGGAGGAATGACAGGGCGTAATGAAAAACTGTTTTTT
V gene: TRBV11-2; D gene: .; clone size: few; J gene: TRBJ2-7; CDR3 protein: CASSPIEMTAYEQYF; CDR3 DNA: TGTGCCAGCAGCCCGATAGAGATGACAGCCTACGAGCAGTACTTC
V gene: TRBV3-1; D gene: .; clone size: .; J gene: TRBJ1-1; CDR3 protein: CASSQDGWLNTEAFF; CDR3 DNA: TGTGCCAGCAGCCAAGATGGGTGGTTGAACACTGAAGCTTTCTTT
V gene: TRBV7-8; D gene: TRBD2; clone size: few; J gene: TRBJ2-1; CDR3 protein: CASSTIAGAKNEQFF; CDR3 DNA: TGTGCCAGCAGCACCATAGCGGGGGCGAAGAATGAGCAGTTCTTC
V gene: TRBV29-1; D gene: .; clone size: many; J gene: TRBJ2-3; CDR3 protein: CSVEGAAGGDTQYF; CDR3 DNA: TGCAGCGTCGAAGGTGCGGCAGGGGGGGATACGCAGTATTTT
V gene: TRBV4-2; D gene: TRBD1; clone size: many; J gene: TRBJ2-2; CDR3 protein: CASSRGQGASGELFF; CDR3 DNA: TGTGCCAGCAGCCGAGGACAGGGGGCCTCCGGGGAGCTGTTTTTT
V gene: TRBV10-3; D gene: .; clone size: .; J gene: TRBJ1-5; CDR3 protein: CAISVGGRRSNQPQHF; CDR3 DNA: TGTGCCATCAGTGTGGGGGGGAGAAGGAGCAATCAGCCCCAGCATTTT
V gene: TRBV12-3/TRBV12-4; D gene: TRBD1; clone size: many; J gene: TRBJ2-2; CDR3 protein: CASSSSRGTGQDGELFF; CDR3 DNA: TGTGCCAGCAGTTCCTCCAGAGGGACAGGGCAGGACGGGGAGCTGTTTTTT
V gene: TRBV9; D gene: .; clone size: .; J gene: TRBJ1-6; CDR3 protein: CASSAQGYNSPLHF; CDR3 DNA: TGTGCCAGCAGCGCACAGGGTTATAATTCACCCCTCCACTTT
V gene: TRBV11-3; D gene: .; clone size: many; J gene: TRBJ2-1; CDR3 protein: CASSLGGRTSNEQFF; CDR3 DNA: TGTGCCAGCAGCTTAGGTGGTAGGACCAGCAATGAGCAGTTCTTC
V gene: TRBV5-1; D gene: TRBD1; clone size: many; J gene: TRBJ1-1; CDR3 protein: CASSLTGGWTEAFF; CDR3 DNA: TGCGCCAGCAGCTTAACAGGGGGCTGGACTGAAGCTTTCTTT
V gene: TRBV11-2; D gene: .; clone size: .; J gene: TRBJ2-7; CDR3 protein: CASSLGGNPYEQYF; CDR3 DNA: TGTGCCAGCAGCTTAGGGGGGAACCCCTACGAGCAGTACTTC